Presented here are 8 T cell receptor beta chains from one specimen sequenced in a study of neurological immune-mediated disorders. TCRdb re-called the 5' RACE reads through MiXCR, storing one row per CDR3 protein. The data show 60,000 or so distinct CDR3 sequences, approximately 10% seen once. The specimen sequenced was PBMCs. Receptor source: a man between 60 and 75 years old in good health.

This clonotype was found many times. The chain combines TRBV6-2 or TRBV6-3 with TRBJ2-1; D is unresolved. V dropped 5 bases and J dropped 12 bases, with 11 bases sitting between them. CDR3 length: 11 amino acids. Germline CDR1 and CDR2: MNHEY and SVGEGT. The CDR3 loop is CASSPEVRQFF. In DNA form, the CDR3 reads TGTGCCAGCAGTCCTGAAGTGCGGCAGTTCTTC.

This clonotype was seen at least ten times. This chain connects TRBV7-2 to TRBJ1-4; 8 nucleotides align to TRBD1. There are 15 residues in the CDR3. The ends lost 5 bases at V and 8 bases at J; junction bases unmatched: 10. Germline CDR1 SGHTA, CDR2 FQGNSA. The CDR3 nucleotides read TGTGCCAGCAGCCCCAGGGGGCCCGTGGGGGAAAAACTGTTTTTT. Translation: CASSPRGPVGEKLFF.

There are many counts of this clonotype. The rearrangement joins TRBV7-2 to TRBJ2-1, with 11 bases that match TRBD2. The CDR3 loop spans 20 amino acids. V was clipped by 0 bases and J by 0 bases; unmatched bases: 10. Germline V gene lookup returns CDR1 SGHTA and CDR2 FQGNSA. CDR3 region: CASSLAGGSGGVSSYNEQFF. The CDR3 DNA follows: TGTGCCAGCAGCTTAGCGGGGGGTAGCGGGGGGGTTAGCTCCTACAATGAGCAGTTCTTC.

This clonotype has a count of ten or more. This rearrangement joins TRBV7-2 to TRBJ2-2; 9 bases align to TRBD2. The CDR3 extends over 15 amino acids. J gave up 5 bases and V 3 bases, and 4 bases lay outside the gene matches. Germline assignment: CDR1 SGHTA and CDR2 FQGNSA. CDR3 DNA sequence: TGTGCCAGCAGCTTCGGGCTAGCGGGGACCGGGGAGCTGTTTTTT. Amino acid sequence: CASSFGLAGTGELFF.

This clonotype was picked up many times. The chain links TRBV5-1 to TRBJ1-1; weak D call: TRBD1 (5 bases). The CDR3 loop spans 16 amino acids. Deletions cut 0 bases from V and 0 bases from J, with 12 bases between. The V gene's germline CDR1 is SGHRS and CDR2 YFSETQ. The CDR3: CASSLAGATMNTEAFF. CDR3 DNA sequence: TGCGCCAGCAGCTTGGCCGGGGCTACAATGAACACTGAAGCTTTCTTT.

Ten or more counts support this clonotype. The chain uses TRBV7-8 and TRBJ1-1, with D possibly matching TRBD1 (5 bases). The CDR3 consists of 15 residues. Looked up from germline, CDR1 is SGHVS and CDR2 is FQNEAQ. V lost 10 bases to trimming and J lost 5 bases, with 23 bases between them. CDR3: CATTGLGPGGTEAFF. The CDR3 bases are TGTGCCACCACGGGACTGGGCCCCGGTGGGACTGAAGCTTTCTTT.

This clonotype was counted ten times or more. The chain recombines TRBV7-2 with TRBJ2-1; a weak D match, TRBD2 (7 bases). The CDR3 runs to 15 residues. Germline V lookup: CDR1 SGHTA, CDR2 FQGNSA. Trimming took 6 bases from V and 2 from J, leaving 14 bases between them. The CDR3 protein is CASRPGGGPYNEQFF. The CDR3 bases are TGTGCCAGCAGGCCTGGGGGGGGGCCCTACAATGAGCAGTTCTTC.

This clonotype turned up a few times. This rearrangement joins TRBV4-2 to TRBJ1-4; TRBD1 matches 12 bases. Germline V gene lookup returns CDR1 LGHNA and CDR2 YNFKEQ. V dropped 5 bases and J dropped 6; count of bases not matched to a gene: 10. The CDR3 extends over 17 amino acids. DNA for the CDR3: TGTGCCAGCAGCGCCCGGGACAGGGGGCTCGGAGATGAAAAACTGTTTTTT. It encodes CASSARDRGLGDEKLFF.